This is a list of T cell receptor beta chains from one sample in a study of T cells in Graves' hyperthyroidism and ophthalmopathy. TCRdb re-called the multiplex PCR reads with MiXCR, one entry per CDR3 protein. The sample includes some 560,000 distinct CDR3 sequences, about 14% seen only once; the top ten take 11% to 15%. The sequenced material came from blood. Receptors originate from a woman in her 40s with Graves' hyperthyroidism. Each CDR3 is given without its conserved first and last residue. The order of the fields is clone size, V gene, J gene, CDR3 protein. The size of a clone is reported for some rows only, either as once, few or many, or as a class for expanded clones.

clone size: .; V gene: TRBV7-9; J gene: TRBJ2-1; CDR3 protein: ASSLRPGLNNEQF
clone size: .; V gene: TRBV28; J gene: TRBJ2-7; CDR3 protein: ASSEIYEQY
clone size: many; V gene: TRBV28; J gene: TRBJ2-7; CDR3 protein: ASPPQPGQEVDEQY
clone size: .; V gene: TRBV6-1; J gene: TRBJ2-1; CDR3 protein: ASIEGQGYNEQF
clone size: .; V gene: TRBV19; J gene: TRBJ1-3; CDR3 protein: ASTDGQGQGNTIY
clone size: few; V gene: TRBV7-9; J gene: TRBJ1-5; CDR3 protein: ASSFGTDRTQH
clone size: many; V gene: TRBV18; J gene: TRBJ1-1; CDR3 protein: ANSPGGYTEAF
clone size: .; V gene: TRBV5-6; J gene: TRBJ1-5; CDR3 protein: ASSLAGQRNQPQH
clone size: few; V gene: TRBV6-1; J gene: TRBJ1-5; CDR3 protein: ASSRGWGTVSNQPQH
clone size: once; V gene: TRBV24-1; J gene: TRBJ1-4; CDR3 protein: ATRASTNEKLF
clone size: many; V gene: TRBV7-9; J gene: TRBJ2-1; CDR3 protein: ASSWGDGNEQF